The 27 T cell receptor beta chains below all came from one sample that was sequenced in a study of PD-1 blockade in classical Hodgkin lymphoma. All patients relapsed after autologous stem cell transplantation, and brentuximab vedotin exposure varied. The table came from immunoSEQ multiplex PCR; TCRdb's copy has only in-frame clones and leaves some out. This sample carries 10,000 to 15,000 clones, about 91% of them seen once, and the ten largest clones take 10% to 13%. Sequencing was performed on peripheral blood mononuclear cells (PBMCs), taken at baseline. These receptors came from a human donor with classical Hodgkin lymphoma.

The CDR3 region is CASSLTGSTEAFF. CDR3 bases: TGCGCCAGCAGCTTGACAGGGAGCACTGAAGCTTTCTTT. The gene calls are TRBV5-1 and TRBJ1-1; D is possibly TRBD1 (6 bases). The CDR3 length is 13 residues. The V gene's germline CDR1 is SGHRS and CDR2 YFSETQ. V shed 1 base and J shed 4 bases, with 8 bases lying between them.

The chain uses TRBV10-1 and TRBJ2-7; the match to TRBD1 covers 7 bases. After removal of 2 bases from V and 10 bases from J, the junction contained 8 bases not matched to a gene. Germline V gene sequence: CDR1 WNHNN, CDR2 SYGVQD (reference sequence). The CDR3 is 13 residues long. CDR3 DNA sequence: TGCGCCAGCAGTGAGCGAGGGACAGCCCAACAGTACTTC. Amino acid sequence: CASSERGTAQQYF.

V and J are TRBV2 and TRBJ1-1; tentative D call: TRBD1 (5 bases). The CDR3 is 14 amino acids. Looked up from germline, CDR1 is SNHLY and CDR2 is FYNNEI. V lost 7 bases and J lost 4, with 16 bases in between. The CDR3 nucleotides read TGTGCCAGCACAACAACGGGAGGGACCACTGAAGCTTTCTTT. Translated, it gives CASTTTGGTTEAFF.

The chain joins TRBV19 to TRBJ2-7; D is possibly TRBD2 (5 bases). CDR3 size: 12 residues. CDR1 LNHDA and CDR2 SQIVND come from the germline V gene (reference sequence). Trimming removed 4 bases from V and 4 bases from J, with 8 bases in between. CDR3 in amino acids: CASSRGEYEQYF. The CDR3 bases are TGTGCCAGTAGTAGGGGAGAATACGAGCAGTACTTC.

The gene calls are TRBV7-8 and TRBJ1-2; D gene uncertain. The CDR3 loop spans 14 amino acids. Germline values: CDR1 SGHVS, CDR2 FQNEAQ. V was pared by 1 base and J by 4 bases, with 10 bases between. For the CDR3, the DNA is TGTGCCAGCAGCTTAGTACAGTCAGGCTATGGCTACACCTTC. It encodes CASSLVQSGYGYTF.

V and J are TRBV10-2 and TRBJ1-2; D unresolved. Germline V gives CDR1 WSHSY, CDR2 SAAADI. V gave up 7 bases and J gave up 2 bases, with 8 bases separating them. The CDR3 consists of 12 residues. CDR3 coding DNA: TGCGCCAGCACATCGGGGAACTATGGCTACACCTTC. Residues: CASTSGNYGYTF.

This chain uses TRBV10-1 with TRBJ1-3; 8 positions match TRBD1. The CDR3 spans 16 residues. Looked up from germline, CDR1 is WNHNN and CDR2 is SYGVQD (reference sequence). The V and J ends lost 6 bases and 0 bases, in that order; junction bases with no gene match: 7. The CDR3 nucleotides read TGCGCCAGCAGAGGACAGGGACCTTTCTCTGGAAACACCATATATTTT. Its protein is CASRGQGPFSGNTIYF.

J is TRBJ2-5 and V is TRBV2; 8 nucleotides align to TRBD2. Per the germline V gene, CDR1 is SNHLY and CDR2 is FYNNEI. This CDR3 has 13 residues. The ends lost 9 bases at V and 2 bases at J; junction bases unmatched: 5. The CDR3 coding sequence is TGTGCCAGTTTAGCGGGGAGTCAAGAGACCCAGTACTTC. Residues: CASLAGSQETQYF.

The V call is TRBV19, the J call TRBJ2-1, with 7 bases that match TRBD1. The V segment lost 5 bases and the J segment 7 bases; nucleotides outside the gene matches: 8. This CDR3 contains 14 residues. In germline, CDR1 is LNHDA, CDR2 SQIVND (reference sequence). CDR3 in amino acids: CASSSSSRGNEQFF. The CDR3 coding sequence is TGTGCCAGTAGTTCGTCCTCCAGGGGGAATGAGCAGTTCTTC.

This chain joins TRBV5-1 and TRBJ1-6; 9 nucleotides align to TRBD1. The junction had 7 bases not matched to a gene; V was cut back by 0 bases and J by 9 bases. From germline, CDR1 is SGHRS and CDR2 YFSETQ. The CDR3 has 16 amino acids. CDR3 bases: TGCGCCAGCAGCTTGGGCGGGACAGGGTCGGGTTCACCCCTCCACTTT. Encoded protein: CASSLGGTGSGSPLHF.

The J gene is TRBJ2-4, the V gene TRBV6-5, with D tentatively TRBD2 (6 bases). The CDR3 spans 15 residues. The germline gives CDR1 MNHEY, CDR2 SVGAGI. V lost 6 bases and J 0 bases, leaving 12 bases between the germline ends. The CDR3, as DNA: TGTGCCAGCAGAGCGGGTCACTTAGCCAAAAACATTCAGTACTTC. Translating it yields CASRAGHLAKNIQYF.

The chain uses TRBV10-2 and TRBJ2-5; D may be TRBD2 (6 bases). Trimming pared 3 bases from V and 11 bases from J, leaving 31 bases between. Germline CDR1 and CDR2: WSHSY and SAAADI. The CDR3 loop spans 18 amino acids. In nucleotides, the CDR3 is TGCGCCAGCAGTGAAGGTTGGGACTCGTCCTTCTCTCTGTGGGAGCAGTACTTC. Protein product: CASSEGWDSSFSLWEQYF.

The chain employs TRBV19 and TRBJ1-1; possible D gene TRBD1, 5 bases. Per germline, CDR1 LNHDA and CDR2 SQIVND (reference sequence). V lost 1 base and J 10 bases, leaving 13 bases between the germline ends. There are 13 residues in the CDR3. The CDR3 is CASSIGGGAAAFF. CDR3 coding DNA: TGTGCCAGTAGTATAGGGGGAGGGGCCGCAGCTTTCTTT. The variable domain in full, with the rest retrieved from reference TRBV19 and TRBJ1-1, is DGGITQSPKYLFRKEGQNVTLSCEQNLNHDAMYWYRQDPGQGLRLIYYSQIVNDFQKGDIAEGYSVSREKKESFPLTVTSAQKNPTAFYLCASSIGGGAAAFFGQGTRLTVV.

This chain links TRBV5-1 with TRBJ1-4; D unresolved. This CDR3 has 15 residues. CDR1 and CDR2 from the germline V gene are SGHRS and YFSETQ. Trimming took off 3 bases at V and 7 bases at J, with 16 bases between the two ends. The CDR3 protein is CASSWWRELREKLFF. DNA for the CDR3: TGCGCCAGCAGCTGGTGGAGAGAACTACGTGAAAAACTGTTTTTT.

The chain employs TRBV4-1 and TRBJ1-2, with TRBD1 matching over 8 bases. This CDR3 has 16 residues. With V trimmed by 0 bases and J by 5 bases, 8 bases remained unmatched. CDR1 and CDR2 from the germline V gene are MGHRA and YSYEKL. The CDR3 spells CASSQDRGLGEYGYTF. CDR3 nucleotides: TGCGCCAGCAGCCAAGACAGGGGGCTAGGGGAGTATGGCTACACCTTC.

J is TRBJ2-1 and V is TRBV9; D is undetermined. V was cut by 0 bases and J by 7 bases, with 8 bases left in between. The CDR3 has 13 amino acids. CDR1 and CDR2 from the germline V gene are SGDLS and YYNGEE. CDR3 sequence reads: CASSVGVMNEQFF. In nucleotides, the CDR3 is TGTGCCAGCAGCGTAGGGGTCATGAATGAGCAGTTCTTC.

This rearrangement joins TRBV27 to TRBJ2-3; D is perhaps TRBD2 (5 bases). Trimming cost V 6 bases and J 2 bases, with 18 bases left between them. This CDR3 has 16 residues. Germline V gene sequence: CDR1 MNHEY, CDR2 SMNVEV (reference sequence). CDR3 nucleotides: TGTGCCAGCAGAACCACCAAGCGGAGGAACACAGATACGCAGTATTTT. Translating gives CASRTTKRRNTDTQYF.

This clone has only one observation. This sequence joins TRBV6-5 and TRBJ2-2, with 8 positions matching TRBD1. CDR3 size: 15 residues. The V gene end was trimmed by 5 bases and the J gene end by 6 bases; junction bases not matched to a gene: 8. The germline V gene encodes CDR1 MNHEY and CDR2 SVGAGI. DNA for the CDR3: TGTGCCAGCAGTCAGCAGGGGGCGATAGCCGGGGAGCTGTTTTTT. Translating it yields CASSQQGAIAGELFF.

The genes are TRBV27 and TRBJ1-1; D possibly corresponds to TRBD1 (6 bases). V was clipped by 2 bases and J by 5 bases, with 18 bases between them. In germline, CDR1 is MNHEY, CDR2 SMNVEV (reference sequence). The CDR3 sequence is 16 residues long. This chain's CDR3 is CASSLRGADIFTEAFF. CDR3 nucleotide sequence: TGTGCCAGCAGTTTAAGGGGGGCTGACATTTTTACTGAAGCTTTCTTT.

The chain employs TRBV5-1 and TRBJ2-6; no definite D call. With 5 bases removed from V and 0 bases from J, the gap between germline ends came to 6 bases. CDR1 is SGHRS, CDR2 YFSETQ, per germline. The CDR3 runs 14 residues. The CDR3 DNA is TGCGCCAGCAGAGTTCACTCTGGGGCCAACGTCCTGACTTTC. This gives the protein CASRVHSGANVLTF.

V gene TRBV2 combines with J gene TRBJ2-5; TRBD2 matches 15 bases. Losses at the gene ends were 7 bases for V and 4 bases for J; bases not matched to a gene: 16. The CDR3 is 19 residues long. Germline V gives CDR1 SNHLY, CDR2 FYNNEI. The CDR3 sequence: CASTLSGTSGRRVGETQYF. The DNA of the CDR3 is TGTGCCAGCACCCTTAGCGGGACTAGCGGGAGGAGGGTAGGAGAGACCCAGTACTTC.

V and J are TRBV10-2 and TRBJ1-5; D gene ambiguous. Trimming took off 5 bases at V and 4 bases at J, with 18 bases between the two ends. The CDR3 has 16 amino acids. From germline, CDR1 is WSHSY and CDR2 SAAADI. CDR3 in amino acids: CASSMDGSVLNQPQHF. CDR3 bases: TGCGCCAGCAGTATGGACGGATCCGTTCTAAATCAGCCCCAGCATTTT.

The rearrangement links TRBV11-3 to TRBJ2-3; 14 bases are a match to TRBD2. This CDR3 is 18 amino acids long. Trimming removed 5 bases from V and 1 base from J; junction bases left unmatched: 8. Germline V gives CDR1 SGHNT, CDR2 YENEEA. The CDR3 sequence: CASSLKPGLAGGTDTQYF. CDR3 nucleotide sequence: TGTGCCAGCAGCCTGAAACCGGGACTAGCGGGGGGCACAGATACGCAGTATTTT.

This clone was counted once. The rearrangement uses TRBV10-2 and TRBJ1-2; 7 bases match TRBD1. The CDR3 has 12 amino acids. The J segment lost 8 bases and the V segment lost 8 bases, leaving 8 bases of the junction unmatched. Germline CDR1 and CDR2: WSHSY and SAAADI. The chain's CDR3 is CASGEGAAGYTF. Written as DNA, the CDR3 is TGCGCCAGCGGAGAGGGGGCAGCGGGCTACACCTTC.

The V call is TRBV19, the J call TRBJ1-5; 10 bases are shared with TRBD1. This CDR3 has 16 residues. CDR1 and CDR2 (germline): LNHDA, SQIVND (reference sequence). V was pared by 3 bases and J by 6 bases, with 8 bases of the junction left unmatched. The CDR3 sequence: CASSIRVTGGLQPQHF. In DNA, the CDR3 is TGTGCCAGTAGTATCCGAGTGACAGGGGGCCTTCAGCCCCAGCATTTT.

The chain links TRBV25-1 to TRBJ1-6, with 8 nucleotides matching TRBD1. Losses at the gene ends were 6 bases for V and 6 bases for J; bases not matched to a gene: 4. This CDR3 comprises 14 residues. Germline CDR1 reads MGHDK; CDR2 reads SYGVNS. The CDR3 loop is CASSGQGGNSPLHF. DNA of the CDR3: TGTGCCAGCAGCGGACAGGGTGGTAATTCACCCCTCCACTTT. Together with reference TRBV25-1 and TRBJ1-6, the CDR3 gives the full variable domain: EADIYQTPRYLVIGTGKKITLECSQTMGHDKMYWYQQDPGMELHLIHYSYGVNSTEKGDLSSESTVSRIRTEHFPLTLESARPSHTSQYLCASSGQGGNSPLHFGNGTRLTVT.

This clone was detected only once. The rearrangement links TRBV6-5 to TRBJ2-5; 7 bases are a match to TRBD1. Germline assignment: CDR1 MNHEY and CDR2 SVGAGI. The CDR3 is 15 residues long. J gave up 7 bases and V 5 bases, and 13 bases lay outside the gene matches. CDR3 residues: CASSKQGWELGTQYF. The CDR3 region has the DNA TGTGCCAGCAGTAAACAGGGGTGGGAGTTGGGGACCCAGTACTTC.